This T cell receptor (beta chain) appears in the sequencing data of a study of T cell responses to AZD1222 COVID-19 vaccine. This CDR3 spans 15 amino acids. Trimming removed 1 base from V and 0 bases from J, with 7 bases in between. CDR1 is SGHTA and CDR2 is FQGNSA in the germline V gene. Measured with immunoSEQ multiplex PCR; TCRdb has only the in-frame clones, and not every one. The data show 150,000 to 180,000 clones, 90% seen once. The chain recombines TRBV7-2 with TRBJ1-5; D is unclear. The clonotype was recovered from an adult who received the AZD1222 COVID-19 vaccine. The source material was peripheral blood, sampled 28 days after the second AZD1222 dose. This CDR3 is CASSLVSDSNQPQHF. The CDR3 DNA is TGTGCCAGCAGCTTAGTTTCGGATAGCAATCAGCCCCAGCATTTT. The full variable domain, with the rest looked up from reference TRBV7-2 and TRBJ1-5, is GAGVSQSPSNKVTEKGKDVELRCDPISGHTALYWYRQSLGQGLEFLIYFQGNSAPDKSGLPSDRFSAERTGGSVSTLTIQRTQQEDSAVYLCASSLVSDSNQPQHFGDGTRLSIL.